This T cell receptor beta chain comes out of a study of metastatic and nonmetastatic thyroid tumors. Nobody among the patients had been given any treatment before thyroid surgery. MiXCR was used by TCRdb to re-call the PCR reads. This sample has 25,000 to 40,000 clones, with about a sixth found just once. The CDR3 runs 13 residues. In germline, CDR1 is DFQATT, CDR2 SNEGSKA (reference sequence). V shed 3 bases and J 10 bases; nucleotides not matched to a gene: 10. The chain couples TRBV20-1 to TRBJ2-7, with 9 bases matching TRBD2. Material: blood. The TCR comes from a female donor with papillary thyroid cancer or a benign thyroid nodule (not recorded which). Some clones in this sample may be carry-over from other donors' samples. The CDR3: CSASRTSVSDQYF. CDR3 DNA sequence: TGCAGTGCTAGCCGGACTAGCGTGAGCGATCAGTACTTC.